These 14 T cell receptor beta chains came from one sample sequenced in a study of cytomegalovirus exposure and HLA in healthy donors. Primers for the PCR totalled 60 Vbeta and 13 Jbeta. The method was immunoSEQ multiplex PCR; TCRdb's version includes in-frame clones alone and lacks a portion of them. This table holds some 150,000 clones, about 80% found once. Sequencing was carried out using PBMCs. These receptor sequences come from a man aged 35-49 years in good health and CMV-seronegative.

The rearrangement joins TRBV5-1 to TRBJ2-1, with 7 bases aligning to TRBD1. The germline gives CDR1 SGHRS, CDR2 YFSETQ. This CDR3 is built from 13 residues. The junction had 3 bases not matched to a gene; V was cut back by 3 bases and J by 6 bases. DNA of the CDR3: TGCGCCAGCAGCTCGGGACAGACCAATGAGCAGTTCTTC. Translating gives CASSSGQTNEQFF.

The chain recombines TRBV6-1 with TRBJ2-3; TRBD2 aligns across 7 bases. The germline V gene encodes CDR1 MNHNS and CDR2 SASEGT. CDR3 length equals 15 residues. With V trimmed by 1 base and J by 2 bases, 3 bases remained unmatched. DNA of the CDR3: TGTGCCAGCAGTGAAGGGCGGGAGTACACAGATACGCAGTATTTT. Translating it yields CASSEGREYTDTQYF.

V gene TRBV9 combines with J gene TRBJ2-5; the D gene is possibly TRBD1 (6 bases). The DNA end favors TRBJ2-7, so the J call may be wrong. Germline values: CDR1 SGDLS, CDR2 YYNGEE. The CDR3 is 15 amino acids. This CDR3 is CASSVGSGTTYEQYF. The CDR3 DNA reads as TGTGCCAGCAGCGTAGGCTCCGGGACAACCTACGAGCAGTACTTC.

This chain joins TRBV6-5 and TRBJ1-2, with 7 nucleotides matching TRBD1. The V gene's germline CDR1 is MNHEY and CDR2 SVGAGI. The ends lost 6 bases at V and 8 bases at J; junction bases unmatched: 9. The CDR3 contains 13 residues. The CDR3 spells CASRRTGVGGYTF. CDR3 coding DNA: TGTGCCAGCAGGCGCACAGGGGTAGGGGGCTACACCTTC.

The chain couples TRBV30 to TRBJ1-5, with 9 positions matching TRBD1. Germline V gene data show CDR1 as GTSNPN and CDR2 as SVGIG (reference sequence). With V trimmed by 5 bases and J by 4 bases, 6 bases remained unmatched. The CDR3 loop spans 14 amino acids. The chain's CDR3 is CAWGDRVTNQPQHF. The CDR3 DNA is TGTGCCTGGGGGGACAGGGTAACTAATCAGCCCCAGCATTTT.

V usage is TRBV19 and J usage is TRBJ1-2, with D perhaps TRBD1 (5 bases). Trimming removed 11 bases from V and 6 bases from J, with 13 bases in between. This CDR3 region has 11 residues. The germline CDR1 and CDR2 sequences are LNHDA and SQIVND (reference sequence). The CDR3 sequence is CAGGGRNGYTF. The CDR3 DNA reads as TGTGCCGGGGGGGGGAGGAATGGCTACACCTTC.

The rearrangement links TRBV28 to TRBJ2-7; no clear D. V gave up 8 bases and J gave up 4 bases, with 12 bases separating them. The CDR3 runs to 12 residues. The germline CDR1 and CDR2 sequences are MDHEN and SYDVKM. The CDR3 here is CASWADRYEQYF. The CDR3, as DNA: TGTGCCAGCTGGGCAGACCGATACGAGCAGTACTTC.

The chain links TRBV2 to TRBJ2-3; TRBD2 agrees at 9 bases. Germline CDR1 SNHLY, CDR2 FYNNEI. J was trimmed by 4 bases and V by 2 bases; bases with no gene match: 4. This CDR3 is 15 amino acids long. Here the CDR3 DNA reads TGTGCCAGCAGTGAACTAGCGGGGTCCGCAGATACGCAGTATTTT. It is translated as CASSELAGSADTQYF.

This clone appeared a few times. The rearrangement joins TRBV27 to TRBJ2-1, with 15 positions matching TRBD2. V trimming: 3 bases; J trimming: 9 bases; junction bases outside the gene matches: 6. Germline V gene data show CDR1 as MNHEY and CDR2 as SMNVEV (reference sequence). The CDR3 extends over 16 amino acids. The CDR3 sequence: CASSFLGLAGGGEQFF. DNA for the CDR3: TGTGCCAGCAGTTTCCTGGGACTAGCGGGAGGAGGTGAGCAGTTCTTC.

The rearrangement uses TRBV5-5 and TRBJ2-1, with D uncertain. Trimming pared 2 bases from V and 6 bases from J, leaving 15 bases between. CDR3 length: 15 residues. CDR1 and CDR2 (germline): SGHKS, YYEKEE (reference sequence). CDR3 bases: TGTGCCAGCAGCTTTTTAGGAGAGTCGGGCAATGAGCAGTTCTTC. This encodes CASSFLGESGNEQFF.

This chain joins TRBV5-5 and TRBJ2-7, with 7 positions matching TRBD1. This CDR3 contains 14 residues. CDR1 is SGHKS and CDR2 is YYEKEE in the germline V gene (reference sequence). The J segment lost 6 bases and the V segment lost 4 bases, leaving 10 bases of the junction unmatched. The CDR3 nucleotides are TGTGCCAGCAGCCTCACGGGGACAGAGGCCGAGCAGTACTTC. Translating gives CASSLTGTEAEQYF. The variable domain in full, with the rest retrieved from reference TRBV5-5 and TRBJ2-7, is DAGVTQSPTHLIKTRGQQVTLRCSPISGHKSVSWYQQVLGQGPQFIFQYYEKEERGRGNFPDRFSARQFPNYSSELNVNALLLGDSALYLCASSLTGTEAEQYFGPGTRLTVT.

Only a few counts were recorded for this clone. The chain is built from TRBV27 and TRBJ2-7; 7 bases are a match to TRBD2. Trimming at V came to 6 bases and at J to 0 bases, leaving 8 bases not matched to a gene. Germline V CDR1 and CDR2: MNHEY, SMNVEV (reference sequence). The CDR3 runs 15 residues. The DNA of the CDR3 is TGTGCCAGCAGCAAAATCGGGACTACCTCCTACGAGCAGTACTTC. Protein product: CASSKIGTTSYEQYF.

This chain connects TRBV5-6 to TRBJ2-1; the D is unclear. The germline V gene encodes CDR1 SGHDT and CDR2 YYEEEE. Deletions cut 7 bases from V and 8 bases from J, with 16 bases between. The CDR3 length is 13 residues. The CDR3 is CASRGVSFDEQFF. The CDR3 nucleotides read TGTGCCAGCCGAGGTGTGAGTTTCGATGAGCAGTTCTTC.

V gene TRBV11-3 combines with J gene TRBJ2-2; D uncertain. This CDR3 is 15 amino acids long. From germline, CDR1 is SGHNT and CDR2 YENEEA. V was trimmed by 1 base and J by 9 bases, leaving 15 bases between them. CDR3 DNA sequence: TGTGCCAGCAGCTTAGGTGGAATAGCCTCCCGGGAGCTGTTTTTT. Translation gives CASSLGGIASRELFF. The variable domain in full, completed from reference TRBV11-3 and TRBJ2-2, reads EAGVVQSPRYKIIEKKQPVAFWCNPISGHNTLYWYLQNLGQGPELLIRYENEEAVDDSQLPKDRFSAERLKGVDSTLKIQPAELGDSAVYLCASSLGGIASRELFFGEGSRLTVL.